These 32 T cell receptor beta chains were sequenced from one sample in a study of vaccination and CD4 T cells after COVID-19. Their cognate antigens are unknown. The treatment denotes: roughly nine-day PBMC culture with coronavirus spike peptide pools or control peptides (ViraFEST assay). The Oncomine TCR Beta short-read assay was applied to DNA of cultured CD4+ T cells. In TCRdb, the PCR reads were re-called with MiXCR into one record per CDR3 protein. The table has approximately 11,000 distinct CDR3 sequences, 56% seen once. The specimen was CD4+ T cells from blood, cultured in vitro. The origin of the receptors is a human donor who had recovered from COVID-19.

The V call is TRBV6-1, the J call TRBJ1-1; D remains ambiguous. The CDR3 contains 14 residues. The V end lost 6 bases, the J end lost 0 bases, and 11 bases lay between the germline ends. Germline V gene sequence: CDR1 MNHNS, CDR2 SASEGT. The CDR3 is CASSRRVMNTEAFF. The CDR3 DNA reads TGTGCCAGCAGCCGACGGGTCATGAACACTGAAGCTTTCTTT.

The rearrangement uses TRBV5-1 and TRBJ2-2; D might be TRBD1 or TRBD2, each matching 6 bases. Germline values: CDR1 SGHRS, CDR2 YFSETQ. CDR3 length: 16 amino acids. V lost 4 bases and J lost 7, with 20 bases in between. The CDR3 DNA is TGCGCCAGCAGCCCGGGGGTCCGGGGGCAGGTCGGGGAGCTGTTTTTT. Its translation: CASSPGVRGQVGELFF.

In this sample, this clonotype turned up a few times. The chain links TRBV9 to TRBJ2-7; TRBD2 is a possible D gene (5 bases). The J call is in doubt because the DNA end fits TRBJ2-5 better. Germline V lookup: CDR1 SGDLS, CDR2 YYNGEE. The CDR3 spans 12 residues. In DNA form, the CDR3 reads TGTGCCAGCAGCGTCAGCGGAGAGACCCAGTACTTC. It translates to CASSVSGETQYF.

The V call is TRBV15, the J call TRBJ1-3; D is unresolved. Germline assignment: CDR1 LNHNV and CDR2 YYDKDF (reference sequence). This CDR3 has 15 amino acids. The germline V and J ends were trimmed by 0 bases and 0 bases, with 6 bases remaining between them. CDR3 loop: CATSRDLFSGNTIYF. Written as DNA, the CDR3 is TGTGCCACCAGCAGAGATCTCTTCTCTGGAAACACCATATATTTT.

The chain couples TRBV19 to TRBJ1-6; weak D call: TRBD1 (5 bases). V was shortened by 5 bases and J by 4 bases, with 9 bases between the two germline ends. The CDR3 runs 14 residues. Germline V gene lookup returns CDR1 LNHDA and CDR2 SQIVND (reference sequence). The CDR3 bases are TGTGCCAGTAGTCCCGCAGGGTATAATTCACCCCTCCACTTT. As protein: CASSPAGYNSPLHF.

This chain joins TRBV12-3 or TRBV12-4 and TRBJ2-1; the D call may be TRBD1 or TRBD2 (9 bases each). V dropped 3 bases and J dropped 7 bases, with 22 bases sitting between them. The CDR3 contains 17 residues. The CDR3 nucleotides are TGTGCCAGCAGTTTGGGACAGGGACTAGCTCTCGGAAATGAGCAGTTCTTC. Its protein is CASSLGQGLALGNEQFF.

This clonotype is large by share. V gene TRBV7-9 combines with J gene TRBJ1-3, with D unresolved. The CDR3 has 17 residues. The V and J ends lost 5 bases and 0 bases respectively, with 17 bases between them. In germline, CDR1 is SEHNR, CDR2 FQNEAQ (reference sequence). This CDR3 reads CASSKRTGFHSGNTIYF. The CDR3 DNA reads as TGTGCCAGCAGCAAAAGGACGGGATTCCACTCTGGAAACACCATATATTTT.

The rearrangement joins TRBV2 to TRBJ2-5; 8 nucleotides align to TRBD1. The CDR3 sequence is 13 residues long. CDR1 and CDR2 (germline): SNHLY, FYNNEI. V trimming: 11 bases; J trimming: 7 bases; junction bases outside the gene matches: 12. In nucleotides, the CDR3 is TGTGCCGGAAATGGACAGGGTCGGGGGACCCAGTACTTC. Its protein product is CAGNGQGRGTQYF.

The chain employs TRBV5-4 and TRBJ1-1; 9 bases agree with TRBD1. Germline lookup yields CDR1 SGHNT and CDR2 YYREEE (reference sequence). J was trimmed by 4 bases and V by 5 bases; bases with no gene match: 9. The CDR3 length is 15 residues. CDR3 loop: CASRSGQGRFTEAFF. CDR3 nucleotides: TGTGCCAGCAGGTCGGGACAGGGAAGGTTCACTGAAGCTTTCTTT. Complete variable domain (other parts from reference TRBV5-4 and TRBJ1-1): ETGVTQSPTHLIKTRGQQVTLRCSSQSGHNTVSWYQQALGQGPQFIFQYYREEENGRGNFPPRFSGLQFPNYSSELNVNALELDDSALYLCASRSGQGRFTEAFFGQGTRLTVV.

This clonotype has only a few counts. This chain uses TRBV24-1 with TRBJ1-5; D is possibly TRBD1 (5 bases). The CDR3 is 15 amino acids. Germline V gives CDR1 KGHDR, CDR2 SFDVKD. The ends were cut back, 8 bases at V and 2 bases at J, with 15 bases in the middle. CDR3 amino acids: CATMGGGTGNQPQHF. The DNA of the CDR3 is TGTGCCACCATGGGCGGCGGGACCGGCAATCAGCCCCAGCATTTT.

V usage is TRBV2 and J usage is TRBJ2-1; D is uncertain. This CDR3 spans 14 amino acids. The V gene lost 7 bases and the J gene lost 8 bases, with 18 bases spanning the gap. Germline V lookup: CDR1 SNHLY, CDR2 FYNNEI. Written as DNA, the CDR3 is TGTGCCAGCACTACTGGAGTAGTCTGGGATGAGCAGTTCTTC. Its translation: CASTTGVVWDEQFF.

This clonotype was seen once. The rearrangement links TRBV5-1 to TRBJ2-3; D possibly corresponds to TRBD2 (5 bases). The V gene's germline CDR1 is SGHRS and CDR2 YFSETQ. CDR3 length: 15 amino acids. V was trimmed by 5 bases and J by 6 bases, leaving 19 bases between them. CDR3 in DNA: TGCGCCAGCAGTTCCCTCTTAGGGAGCCCCGATACGCAGTATTTT. Translated: CASSSLLGSPDTQYF.

This clonotype showed up just once. The V and J genes are TRBV19 and TRBJ1-5; D not certain. In germline, CDR1 is LNHDA, CDR2 SQIVND (reference sequence). This CDR3 contains 16 residues. V lost 0 bases and J 3 bases, leaving 12 bases between the germline ends. The CDR3 coding sequence is TGTGCCAGTAGTATAGAGCACGGGTCCTACAATCAGCCCCAGCATTTT. It specifies CASSIEHGSYNQPQHF.

This chain links TRBV12-5 with TRBJ2-6, with unresolved D. Looked up from germline, CDR1 is LGHNT and CDR2 is FRNRAP. Trimming left V 3 bases short and J 1 base short, with 1 base between. The CDR3 loop spans 13 amino acids. The CDR3 spells CASGLSGANVLTF. The CDR3 DNA is TGTGCTAGTGGTTTATCTGGGGCCAACGTCCTGACTTTC.

To note about this clonotype: At one end the junction does not follow the germline gene, possibly because of a read error. This chain connects TRBV7-9 to TRBJ1-3; 8 nucleotides agree with TRBD1. Germline values: CDR1 SEHNR, CDR2 FQNEAQ (reference sequence). The CDR3 loop spans 18 amino acids. The chain's CDR3 is CASSQFKTGVNSGNTTYF. DNA for the CDR3: TGTGCCAGCAGCCAATTTAAGACAGGGGTGAACTCCGGAAACACCACATATTTT.

The rearrangement links TRBV1 to TRBJ1-1. TRBV1 is a pseudogene. The CDR3 spans 16 residues. For the CDR3, the DNA is TGCACCAGCCCTCCAGAGCGACGGGTGATGAACACTGAAGCTTTCTTT. Translation gives CTSPPERRVMNTEAFF.

This clonotype was found a few times. This chain uses TRBV7-9 with TRBJ2-2; no clear D. V shed 3 bases and J shed 7 bases, with 9 bases lying between them. The CDR3 totals 13 residues. CDR1 SEHNR and CDR2 FQNEAQ come from the germline V gene (reference sequence). The CDR3 DNA reads TGTGCCAGCAGCTTCGGTGGTGTCGGGGAGCTGTTTTTT. Protein sequence: CASSFGGVGELFF.

J is TRBJ1-5 and V is TRBV28, with D hard to call. Germline CDR1 reads MDHEN; CDR2 reads SYDVKM. The CDR3 consists of 15 residues. Trimming stripped 2 bases from V and 0 bases from J, with 8 bases between. CDR3 nucleotides: TGTGCCAGCAGTTTACACCTCACTAGCAATCAGCCCCAGCATTTT. Translated, it gives CASSLHLTSNQPQHF.

This chain uses TRBV28 with TRBJ2-2, with TRBD1 as a possible D gene (5 bases). Trimming removed 1 base at V and 8 bases at J, with 14 bases between. Germline V gene data show CDR1 as MDHEN and CDR2 as SYDVKM. The CDR3 runs to 15 residues. The CDR3 loop reads CASSLFFQGSGELFF. The DNA of the CDR3 is TGTGCCAGCAGTTTATTCTTTCAGGGCTCGGGGGAGCTGTTTTTT.

The chain has TRBV2 and TRBJ2-4; 7 positions match TRBD2. Germline V CDR1 and CDR2: SNHLY, FYNNEI. Trimming took 7 bases from V and 0 from J; bases not matched to a gene: 9. This CDR3 spans 16 amino acids. CDR3 DNA sequence: TGTGCCAGCACAATCCCGGGACTACTAGCCAAAAACATTCAGTACTTC. Its protein product is CASTIPGLLAKNIQYF.

The chain is built from TRBV24-1 and TRBJ2-1; TRBD1 agrees at 8 bases. There are 15 residues in the CDR3. V shed 1 base and J 7 bases; nucleotides not matched to a gene: 5. Germline-derived CDR1 and CDR2 are KGHDR and SFDVKD. The CDR3 spells CATSDFAQGGNEQFF. Here the CDR3 DNA reads TGTGCCACCAGTGATTTTGCACAGGGGGGTAATGAGCAGTTCTTC.

The chain employs TRBV20-1 and TRBJ1-1; D not certain. The CDR3 runs 14 residues. The V gene's germline CDR1 is DFQATT and CDR2 SNEGSKA (reference sequence). The V end was cut by 6 bases, the J end by 0 bases, with 14 bases between. Written as DNA, the CDR3 is TGCAGTGCCAGTCAACAGAGGTTGAACACTGAAGCTTTCTTT. Amino acid sequence: CSASQQRLNTEAFF.

This clonotype was seen more than once but under ten times. The rearrangement links TRBV4-1 to TRBJ2-3; D possibly matches TRBD1 or TRBD2 (5 bases each). V gave up 4 bases and J gave up 4 bases, with 18 bases separating them. Germline V gene lookup returns CDR1 MGHRA and CDR2 YSYEKL. The CDR3 has 16 residues. The CDR3 sequence: CASSPLGGGGADTQYF. Written as DNA, the CDR3 is TGCGCCAGCAGCCCTCTCGGTGGGGGTGGGGCAGATACGCAGTATTTT.

The V and J genes are TRBV10-2 and TRBJ2-1; TRBD2 aligns across 9 bases. The CDR3 extends over 15 amino acids. The J segment lost 8 bases and the V segment lost 0 bases, leaving 5 bases of the junction unmatched. Germline V lookup: CDR1 WSHSY, CDR2 SAAADI. CDR3 in amino acids: CASSESASGADEQFF. The CDR3 DNA follows: TGCGCCAGCAGTGAGTCGGCTAGCGGGGCTGATGAGCAGTTCTTC.

This clonotype came up a few times. The V call is TRBV7-6, the J call TRBJ1-4; TRBD1 matches at 11 bases. Germline CDR1 SGHVS, CDR2 FNYEAQ. There are 17 residues in the CDR3. V shed 5 bases, J shed 6 bases, and the junction held 11 bases outside the gene matches. This CDR3 is CASSQGTGGYVHEKLFF. The DNA of the CDR3 is TGTGCCAGCAGCCAAGGGACAGGGGGGTACGTCCATGAAAAACTGTTTTTT.

This clonotype was observed a few times. The gene calls are TRBV20-1 and TRBJ2-1, with D unresolved. V was shortened by 4 bases and J by 3 bases, with 13 bases between the two germline ends. Germline V gene sequence: CDR1 DFQATT, CDR2 SNEGSKA (reference sequence). The CDR3 contains 14 residues. CDR3 sequence: CSATDWGNYNEQFF. The CDR3 nucleotides read TGCAGTGCTACAGACTGGGGAAACTACAATGAGCAGTTCTTC.

The chain recombines TRBV7-8 with TRBJ2-1; D is perhaps TRBD1 or TRBD2 (6 bases each). The germline gives CDR1 SGHVS, CDR2 FQNEAQ. The CDR3 extends over 18 amino acids. The ends were cut back, 3 bases at V and 0 bases at J, with 18 bases in the middle. This CDR3 reads CASSLGLERGSSYNEQFF. CDR3 sequence (DNA): TGTGCCAGCAGCTTGGGACTGGAGAGGGGGAGCTCCTACAATGAGCAGTTCTTC.

This chain joins TRBV6-2 or TRBV6-3 and TRBJ2-6; D remains unclear. The CDR3 loop spans 13 amino acids. Germline V gene sequence: CDR1 MNHEY, CDR2 SVGEGT. V gave up 6 bases and J gave up 0 bases, with 3 bases separating them. The CDR3 region is CASRPSGANVLTF. The CDR3 DNA reads as TGTGCCAGCAGGCCCTCTGGGGCCAACGTCCTGACTTTC.

This chain links TRBV19 with TRBJ1-5, with 7 bases identical to TRBD1. Trimming at V came to 6 bases and at J to 4 bases, leaving 12 bases not matched to a gene. The CDR3 length is 16 residues. Germline lookup yields CDR1 LNHDA and CDR2 SQIVND (reference sequence). In DNA form, the CDR3 reads TGTGCCAGTAGAACAGGGGAAGGAAATAGAAATCAGCCCCAGCATTTT. This gives the protein CASRTGEGNRNQPQHF.

A few counts support this clonotype. The J gene is TRBJ2-6, the V gene TRBV6-2 or TRBV6-3; D might be TRBD2 (6 bases). The length of the CDR3 is 14 residues. Trimming left V 0 bases short and J 9 bases short, with 9 bases between. Germline CDR1 is MNHEY and CDR2 is SVGEGT. DNA of the CDR3: TGTGCCAGCAGTTACTCACCGGGAGTCAACGTCCTGACTTTC. Its protein product is CASSYSPGVNVLTF.

The V call is TRBV12-3 or TRBV12-4, the J call TRBJ2-3; 11 nucleotides agree with TRBD1. The V gene end was trimmed by 6 bases and the J gene end by 4 bases; junction bases not matched to a gene: 6. This CDR3 contains 15 residues. The CDR3 sequence is CASSPGGQGADTQYF. CDR3 nucleotide sequence: TGTGCCAGCAGCCCTGGGGGACAGGGGGCAGATACGCAGTATTTT.

The V gene is TRBV6-2 or TRBV6-3, the J gene TRBJ1-5, with TRBD1 matching over 7 bases. The germline CDR1 and CDR2 sequences are MNHEY and SVGEGT. The CDR3 sequence is 14 residues long. The ends lost 5 bases at V and 4 bases at J; junction bases unmatched: 5. CDR3 sequence (DNA): TGTGCCAGCAGTGCGTCGGGACAGAATCAGCCCCAGCATTTT. This encodes CASSASGQNQPQHF.